The 6 T cell receptor beta chains presented below share a single source sample, sequenced in a study of blood T cell repertoires in COVID-19. The method was immunoSEQ multiplex PCR; TCRdb's version includes in-frame clones alone and lacks a portion of them. The profile shows 150,000 to 200,000 clones, 81% of them singletons. Sample: peripheral blood. The receptors shown here come from a human donor in a cohort sampled during active COVID-19.

This sequence joins TRBV14 and TRBJ2-1, with D hard to call. V dropped 1 base and J dropped 16 bases, with 11 bases sitting between them. CDR3 length: 11 residues. Germline V lookup: CDR1 SGHDN, CDR2 FVKESK. The CDR3 nucleotides read TGTGCCAGCAGCCAAGCGCACTCTCGCTTCTTC. Its protein is CASSQAHSRFF.

The gene calls are TRBV7-2 and TRBJ1-2; D might be TRBD1 (6 bases). The CDR3 consists of 12 residues. The V gene's germline CDR1 is SGHTA and CDR2 FQGNSA. The germline V and J ends were trimmed by 2 bases and 6 bases, with 7 bases remaining between them. CDR3 bases: TGTGCCAGCAGCTTAAACAGGGATGGCTACACCTTC. Its translation is CASSLNRDGYTF. Full variable domain (missing parts from reference TRBV7-2 and TRBJ1-2): GAGVSQSPSNKVTEKGKDVELRCDPISGHTALYWYRQSLGQGLEFLIYFQGNSAPDKSGLPSDRFSAERTGGSVSTLTIQRTQQEDSAVYLCASSLNRDGYTFGSGTRLTVV.

CDR3 nucleotides: TGCGCCAGCAGCCAAGTAGTGCGTGGTGAGCAGTTCTTC. It is translated as CASSQVVRGEQFF. The genes are TRBV4-3 and TRBJ2-1; D is uncertain. V lost 1 base and J lost 9, with 10 bases in between. The CDR3 is made up of 13 amino acids. The germline CDR1 and CDR2 sequences are LGHNA and YSLEER.

V is TRBV6-5 and J is TRBJ1-5; 10 bases line up with TRBD1. This CDR3 has 15 residues. The V and J ends lost 6 bases and 4 bases, in that order; junction bases with no gene match: 6. In germline, CDR1 is MNHEY, CDR2 SVGAGI. The CDR3 DNA sequence: TGTGCCAGCAGACAAGACAGGGGGCGAAATCAGCCCCAGCATTTT. This sequence encodes CASRQDRGRNQPQHF.

The chain employs TRBV10-2 and TRBJ1-4; TRBD1 is a possible D gene (6 bases). Trimming removed 4 bases from V and 10 bases from J, with 22 bases in between. This CDR3 comprises 16 residues. Germline CDR1 reads WSHSY; CDR2 reads SAAADI. Written as DNA, the CDR3 is TGCGCCAGCAGTGCACCACCCACAGGGTACTCTGTAAAACTGTTTTTT. This translates into CASSAPPTGYSVKLFF.

The gene calls are TRBV29-1 and TRBJ2-1; a weak D match, TRBD2 (6 bases). The CDR3 length is 14 residues. Germline V gene data show CDR1 as SQVTM and CDR2 as ANQGSEA. Here the CDR3 reads CSWVGPGVASEQFF. The CDR3 DNA reads TGCAGTTGGGTCGGACCGGGAGTGGCTTCTGAGCAGTTCTTC.